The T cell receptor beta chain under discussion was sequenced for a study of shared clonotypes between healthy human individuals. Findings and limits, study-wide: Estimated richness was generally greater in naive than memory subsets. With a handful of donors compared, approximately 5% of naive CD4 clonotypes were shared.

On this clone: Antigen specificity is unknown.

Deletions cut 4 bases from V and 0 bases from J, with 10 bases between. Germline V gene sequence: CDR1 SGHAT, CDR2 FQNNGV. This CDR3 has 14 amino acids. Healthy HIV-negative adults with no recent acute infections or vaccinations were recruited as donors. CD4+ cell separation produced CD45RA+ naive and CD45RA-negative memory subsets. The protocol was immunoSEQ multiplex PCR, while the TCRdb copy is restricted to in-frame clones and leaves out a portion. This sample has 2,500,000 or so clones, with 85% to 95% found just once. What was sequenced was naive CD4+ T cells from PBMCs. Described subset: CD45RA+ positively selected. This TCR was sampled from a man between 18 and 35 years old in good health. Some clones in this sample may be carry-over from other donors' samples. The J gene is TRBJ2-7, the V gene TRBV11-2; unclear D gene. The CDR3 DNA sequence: TGTGCCAGCAGCTCTTACCAGAGCTCCTACGAGCAGTACTTC. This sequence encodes CASSSYQSSYEQYF.